This T cell receptor beta chain was recovered during a study of Ad26.COV2.S vaccination and SARS-CoV-2 variants. Assay: immunoSEQ multiplex PCR; the TCRdb copy retains only in-frame clones and omits some. The data contain about 400,000 clones, around 91% of them singletons. The CDR3 runs to 12 residues. The germline CDR1 and CDR2 sequences are KGHSH and LQKENI. The junction had 0 bases not matched to a gene; V was cut back by 2 bases and J by 9 bases. Stated treatment: 19 received Ad26.COV2.S at low or high dose, single or two shots; roughly 5 received placebo; per-sample allocation not given. After the first vaccine or placebo injection, samples were drawn on day 63.

This sequence originates from a person aged 18-65 years who received the Ad26.COV2.S COVID-19 vaccine or a placebo. This specimen consisted of peripheral blood, obtained in a trial of Ad26.COV2.S vaccine versus placebo. V and J are TRBV18 and TRBJ2-1; 8 bases are shared with TRBD2. The CDR3 bases are TGTGCCAGCTCACCAGCGGGAGGTGAGCAGTTCTTC. Its translation is CASSPAGGEQFF.